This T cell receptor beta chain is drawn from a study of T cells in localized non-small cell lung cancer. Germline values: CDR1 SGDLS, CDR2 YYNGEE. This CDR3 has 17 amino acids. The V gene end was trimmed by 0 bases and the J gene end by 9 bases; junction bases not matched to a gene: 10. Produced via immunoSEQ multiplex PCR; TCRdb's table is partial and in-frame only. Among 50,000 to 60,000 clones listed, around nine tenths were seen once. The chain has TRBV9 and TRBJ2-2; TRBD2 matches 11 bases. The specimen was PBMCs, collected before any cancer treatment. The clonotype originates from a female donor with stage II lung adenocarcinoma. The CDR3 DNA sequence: TGTGCCAGCAGCGTAGCTAGCGGGGGGCGCCTACCTAGGGAGCTGTTTTTT. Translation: CASSVASGGRLPRELFF.